This T cell receptor beta chain was sequenced for a study of blood T cells in healthy people across ages. This CDR3 spans 13 amino acids. V was trimmed by 4 bases and J by 3 bases, leaving 10 bases between them. CDR1 is MDHEN and CDR2 is SYDVKM in the germline V gene. A second PCR, run for roughly 7 to 11 cycles, used a sample-barcoded 5' primer plus a J-beta primer mix. A tag from a template-switch adaptor with 12 random nucleotides marked each cDNA molecule. One entry per CDR3 protein results from TCRdb running MiXCR on the 5' RACE reads. Counted here are roughly 1.9 million distinct CDR3 sequences, 39% occurring once; the ten biggest clones make up about 21%.

Sequencing used blood. This clonotype originated in a human donor in good health. V gene TRBV28 combines with J gene TRBJ2-7; D is perhaps TRBD1 (6 bases). The CDR3 region has the DNA TGTGCCAGCAGTTCCTCCAGGGGCTACGAGCAGTACTTC. This codes for CASSSSRGYEQYF.